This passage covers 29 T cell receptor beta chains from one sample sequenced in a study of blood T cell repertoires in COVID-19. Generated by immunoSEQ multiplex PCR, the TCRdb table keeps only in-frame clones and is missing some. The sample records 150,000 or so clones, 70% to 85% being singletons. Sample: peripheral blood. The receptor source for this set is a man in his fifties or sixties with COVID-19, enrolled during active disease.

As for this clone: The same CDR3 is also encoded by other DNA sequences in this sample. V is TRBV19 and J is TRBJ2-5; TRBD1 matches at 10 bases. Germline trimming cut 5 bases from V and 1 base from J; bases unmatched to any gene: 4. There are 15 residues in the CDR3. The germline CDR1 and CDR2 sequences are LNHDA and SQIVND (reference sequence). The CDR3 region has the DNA TGTGCCAGTAGTCCACGGACAGGGGGCCAAGAGACCCAGTACTTC. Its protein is CASSPRTGGQETQYF.

For the CDR3, the DNA is TGTGCCAGCTCACCACCTAGTCGGACAGGGCGGGGAGCTTTCTTT. This codes for CASSPPSRTGRGAFF. The chain has TRBV18 and TRBJ1-1; 8 bases are a match to TRBD1. CDR3 size: 15 residues. Trimming at V came to 0 bases and at J to 10 bases, leaving 10 bases not matched to a gene. Germline-derived CDR1 and CDR2 are KGHSH and LQKENI.

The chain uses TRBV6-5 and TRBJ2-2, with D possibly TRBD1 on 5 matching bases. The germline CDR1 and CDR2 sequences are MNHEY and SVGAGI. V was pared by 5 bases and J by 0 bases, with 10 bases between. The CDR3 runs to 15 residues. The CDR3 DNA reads TGTGCCAGCAGTAAGACAGCAACGAACACCGGGGAGCTGTTTTTT. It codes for CASSKTATNTGELFF.

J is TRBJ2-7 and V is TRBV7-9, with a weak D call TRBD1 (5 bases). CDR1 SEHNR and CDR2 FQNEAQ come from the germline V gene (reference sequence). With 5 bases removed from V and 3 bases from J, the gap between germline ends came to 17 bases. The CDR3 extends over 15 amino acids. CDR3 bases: TGTGCCAGCAGCGAGAAAGAGACAGATCTCTACGAGCAGTACTTC. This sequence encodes CASSEKETDLYEQYF. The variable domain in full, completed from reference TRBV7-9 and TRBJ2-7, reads DTGVSQNPRHKITKRGQNVTFRCDPISEHNRLYWYRQTLGQGPEFLTYFQNEAQLEKSRLLSDRFSAERPKGSFSTLEIQRTEQGDSAMYLCASSEKETDLYEQYFGPGTRLTVT.

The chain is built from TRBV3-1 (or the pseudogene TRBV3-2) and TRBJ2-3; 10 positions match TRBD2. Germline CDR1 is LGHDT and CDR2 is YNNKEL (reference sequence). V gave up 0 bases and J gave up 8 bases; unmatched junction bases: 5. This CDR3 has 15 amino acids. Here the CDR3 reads CASSQEPGLASTQYF. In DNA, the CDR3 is TGTGCCAGCAGCCAAGAGCCGGGACTAGCGTCTACGCAGTATTTT.

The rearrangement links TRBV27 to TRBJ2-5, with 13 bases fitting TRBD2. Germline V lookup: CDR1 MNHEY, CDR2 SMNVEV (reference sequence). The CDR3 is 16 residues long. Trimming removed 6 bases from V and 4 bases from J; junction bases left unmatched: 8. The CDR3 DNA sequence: TGTGCCAGCAGCCCTCGGGGACTAGCGGGGTTAGAGACCCAGTACTTC. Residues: CASSPRGLAGLETQYF.

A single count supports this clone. Here the CDR3 reads CASSLEVTGANTEAFF. CDR3 in DNA: TGTGCCAGCAGCTTAGAGGTGACAGGGGCGAACACTGAAGCTTTCTTT. This chain joins TRBV7-6 and TRBJ1-1; the match to TRBD1 covers 8 bases. The V segment lost 1 base and the J segment 1 base; nucleotides outside the gene matches: 5. Germline CDR1 SGHVS, CDR2 FNYEAQ. The CDR3 is made up of 16 amino acids.

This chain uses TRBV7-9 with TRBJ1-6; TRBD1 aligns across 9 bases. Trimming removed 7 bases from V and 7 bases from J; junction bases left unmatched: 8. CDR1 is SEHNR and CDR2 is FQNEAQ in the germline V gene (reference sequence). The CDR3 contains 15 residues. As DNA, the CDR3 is TGTGCCAGCACCACGGACAGGGGAGACAATTCACCCCTCCACTTT. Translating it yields CASTTDRGDNSPLHF.

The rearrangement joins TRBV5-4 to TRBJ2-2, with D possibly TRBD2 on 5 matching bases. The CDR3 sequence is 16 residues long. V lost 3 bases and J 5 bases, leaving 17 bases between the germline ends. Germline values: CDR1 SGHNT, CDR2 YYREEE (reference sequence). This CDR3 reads CASSSTRLATTGELFF. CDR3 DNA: TGTGCCAGCAGCTCTACCCGCCTAGCAACGACCGGGGAGCTGTTTTTT.

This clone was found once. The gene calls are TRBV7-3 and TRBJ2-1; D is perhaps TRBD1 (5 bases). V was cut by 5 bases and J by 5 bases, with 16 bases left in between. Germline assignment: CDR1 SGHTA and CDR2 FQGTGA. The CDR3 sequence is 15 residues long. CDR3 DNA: TGTGCCAGCAGCCTTTTGGCAGGGTTTGACAATGAGCAGTTCTTC. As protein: CASSLLAGFDNEQFF.

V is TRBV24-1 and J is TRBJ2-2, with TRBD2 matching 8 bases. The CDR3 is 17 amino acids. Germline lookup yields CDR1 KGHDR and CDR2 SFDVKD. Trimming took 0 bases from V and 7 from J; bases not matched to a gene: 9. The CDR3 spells CATSDLGSGSFDGELFF. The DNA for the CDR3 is TGTGCCACCAGTGATTTGGGAAGCGGGAGTTTTGACGGGGAGCTGTTTTTT.

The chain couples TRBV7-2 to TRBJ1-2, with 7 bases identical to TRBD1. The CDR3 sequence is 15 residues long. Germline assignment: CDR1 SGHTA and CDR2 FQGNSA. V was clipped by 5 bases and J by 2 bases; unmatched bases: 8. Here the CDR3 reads CASSVTTGQNYGYTF. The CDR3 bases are TGTGCCAGCAGCGTAACGACGGGACAGAACTATGGCTACACCTTC. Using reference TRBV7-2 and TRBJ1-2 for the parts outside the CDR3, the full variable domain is GAGVSQSPSNKVTEKGKDVELRCDPISGHTALYWYRQSLGQGLEFLIYFQGNSAPDKSGLPSDRFSAERTGGSVSTLTIQRTQQEDSAVYLCASSVTTGQNYGYTFGSGTRLTVV.

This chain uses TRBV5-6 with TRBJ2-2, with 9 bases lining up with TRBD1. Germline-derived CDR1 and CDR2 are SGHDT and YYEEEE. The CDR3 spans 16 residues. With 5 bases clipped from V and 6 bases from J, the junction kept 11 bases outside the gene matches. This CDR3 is CASRRDRGDWSGELFF. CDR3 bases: TGTGCCAGCAGACGCGACAGGGGGGATTGGTCCGGGGAGCTGTTTTTT.

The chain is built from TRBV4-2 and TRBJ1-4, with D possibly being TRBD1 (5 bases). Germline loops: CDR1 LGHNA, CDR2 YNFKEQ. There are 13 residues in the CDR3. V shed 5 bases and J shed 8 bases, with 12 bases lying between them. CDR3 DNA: TGTGCCAGCAGCATTCAGGGTGGGGAAAAACTGTTTTTT. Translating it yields CASSIQGGEKLFF.

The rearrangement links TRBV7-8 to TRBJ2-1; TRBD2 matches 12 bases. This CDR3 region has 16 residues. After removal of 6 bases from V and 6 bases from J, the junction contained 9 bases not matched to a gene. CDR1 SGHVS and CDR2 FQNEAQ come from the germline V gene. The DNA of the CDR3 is TGTGCCAGCAGGTTTAGGTCTAGCGGGGGGGCCAATGAGCAGTTCTTC. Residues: CASRFRSSGGANEQFF.

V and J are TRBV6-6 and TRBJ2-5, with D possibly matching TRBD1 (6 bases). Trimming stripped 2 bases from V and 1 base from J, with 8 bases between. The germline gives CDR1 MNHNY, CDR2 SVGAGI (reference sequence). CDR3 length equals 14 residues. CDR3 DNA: TGTGCCAGCAGTTACCGCAGGGGCCAAGAGACCCAGTACTTC. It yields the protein CASSYRRGQETQYF.

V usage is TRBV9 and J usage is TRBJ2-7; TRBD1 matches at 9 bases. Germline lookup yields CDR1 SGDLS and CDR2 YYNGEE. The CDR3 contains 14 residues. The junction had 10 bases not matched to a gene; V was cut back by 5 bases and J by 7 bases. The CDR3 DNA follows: TGTGCCAGCAGTTCGGACAGGGGCCCTGGGGAGCAGTACTTC. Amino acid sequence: CASSSDRGPGEQYF.

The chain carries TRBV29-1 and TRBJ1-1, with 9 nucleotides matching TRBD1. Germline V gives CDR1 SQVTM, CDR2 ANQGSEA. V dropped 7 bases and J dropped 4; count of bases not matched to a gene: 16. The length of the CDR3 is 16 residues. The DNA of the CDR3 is TGCAGCGCCCCACACGCCATTTCACAGGGGGCCACTGAAGCTTTCTTT. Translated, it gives CSAPHAISQGATEAFF.

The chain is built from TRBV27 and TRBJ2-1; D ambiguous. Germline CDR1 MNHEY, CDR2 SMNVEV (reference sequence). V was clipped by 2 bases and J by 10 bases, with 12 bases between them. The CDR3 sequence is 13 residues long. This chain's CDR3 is CASSLNRIAEQFF. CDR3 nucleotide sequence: TGTGCCAGCAGTTTAAACCGCATAGCCGAGCAGTTCTTC.

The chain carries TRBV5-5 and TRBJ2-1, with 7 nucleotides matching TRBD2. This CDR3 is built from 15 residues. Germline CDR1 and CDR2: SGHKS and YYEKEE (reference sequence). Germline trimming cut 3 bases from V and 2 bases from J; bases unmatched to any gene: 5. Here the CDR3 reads CASSSGAGPYNEQFF. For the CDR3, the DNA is TGTGCCAGCAGCTCGGGAGCGGGACCCTACAATGAGCAGTTCTTC.

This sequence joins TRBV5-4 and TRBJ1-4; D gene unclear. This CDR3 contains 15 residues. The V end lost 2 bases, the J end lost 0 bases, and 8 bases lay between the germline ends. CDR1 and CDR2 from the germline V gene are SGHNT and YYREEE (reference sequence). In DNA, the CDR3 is TGTGCCAGCAGCTTAAACAGTGCAACTAATGAAAAACTGTTTTTT. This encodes CASSLNSATNEKLFF.

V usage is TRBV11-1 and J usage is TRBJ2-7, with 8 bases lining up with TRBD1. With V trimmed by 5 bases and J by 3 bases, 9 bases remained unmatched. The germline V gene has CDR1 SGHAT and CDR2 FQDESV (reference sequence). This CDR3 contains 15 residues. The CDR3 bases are TGTGCCAGCAGCCCGCGGGGACAGGAATACTACGAGCAGTACTTC. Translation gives CASSPRGQEYYEQYF. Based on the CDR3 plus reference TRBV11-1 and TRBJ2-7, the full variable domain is EAEVAQSPRYKITEKSQAVAFWCDPISGHATLYWYRQILGQGPELLVQFQDESVVDDSQLPKDRFSAERLKGVDSTLKIQPAELGDSAMYLCASSPRGQEYYEQYFGPGTRLTVT.

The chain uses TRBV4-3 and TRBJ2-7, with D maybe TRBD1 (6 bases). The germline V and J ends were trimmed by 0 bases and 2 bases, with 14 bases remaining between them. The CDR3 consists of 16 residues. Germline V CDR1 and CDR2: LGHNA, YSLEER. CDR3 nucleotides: TGCGCCAGCAGCCAAGATGTGGGAACAGGGCCCTACGAGCAGTACTTC. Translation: CASSQDVGTGPYEQYF.

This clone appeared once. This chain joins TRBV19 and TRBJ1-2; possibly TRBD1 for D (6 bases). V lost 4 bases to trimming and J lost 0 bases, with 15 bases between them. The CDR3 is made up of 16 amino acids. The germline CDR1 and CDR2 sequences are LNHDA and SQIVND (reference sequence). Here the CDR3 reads CASSTAGTTTNYGYTF. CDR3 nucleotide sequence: TGTGCCAGTAGTACGGCTGGGACAACTACTAACTATGGCTACACCTTC. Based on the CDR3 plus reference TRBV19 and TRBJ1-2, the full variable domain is DGGITQSPKYLFRKEGQNVTLSCEQNLNHDAMYWYRQDPGQGLRLIYYSQIVNDFQKGDIAEGYSVSREKKESFPLTVTSAQKNPTAFYLCASSTAGTTTNYGYTFGSGTRLTVV.

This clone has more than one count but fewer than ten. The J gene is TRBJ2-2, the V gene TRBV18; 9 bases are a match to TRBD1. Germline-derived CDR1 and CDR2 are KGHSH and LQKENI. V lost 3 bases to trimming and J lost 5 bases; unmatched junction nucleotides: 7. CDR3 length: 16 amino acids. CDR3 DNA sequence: TGTGCCAGCTCACCCGTACAGGGGGCCGGTACCGGGGAGCTGTTTTTT. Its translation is CASSPVQGAGTGELFF.

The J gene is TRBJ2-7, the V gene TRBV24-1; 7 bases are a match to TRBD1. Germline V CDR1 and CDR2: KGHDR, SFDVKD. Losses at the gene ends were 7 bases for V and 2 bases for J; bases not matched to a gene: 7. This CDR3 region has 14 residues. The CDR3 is CATSLGQSPYEQYF. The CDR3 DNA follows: TGTGCCACCAGCTTGGGACAGTCCCCCTACGAGCAGTACTTC.

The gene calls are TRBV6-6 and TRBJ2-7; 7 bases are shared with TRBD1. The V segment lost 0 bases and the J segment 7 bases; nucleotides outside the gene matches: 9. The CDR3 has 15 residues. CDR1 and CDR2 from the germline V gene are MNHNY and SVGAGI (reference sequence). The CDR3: CASSYSRQGSGEQYF. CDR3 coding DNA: TGTGCCAGCAGTTACTCCCGACAGGGATCGGGAGAGCAGTACTTC.

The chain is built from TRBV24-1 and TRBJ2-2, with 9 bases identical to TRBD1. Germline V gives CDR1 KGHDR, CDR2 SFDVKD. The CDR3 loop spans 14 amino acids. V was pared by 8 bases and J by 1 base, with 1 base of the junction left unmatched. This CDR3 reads CATKGQGNTGELFF. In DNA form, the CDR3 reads TGTGCCACCAAGGGACAGGGGAACACCGGGGAGCTGTTTTTT.

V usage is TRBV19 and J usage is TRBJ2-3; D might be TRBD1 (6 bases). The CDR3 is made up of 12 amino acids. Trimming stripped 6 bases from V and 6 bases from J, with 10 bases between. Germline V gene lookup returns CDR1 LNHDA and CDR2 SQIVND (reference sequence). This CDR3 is CASRGQIDTQYF. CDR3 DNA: TGTGCCAGTAGAGGACAGATTGATACGCAGTATTTT.